The clone carrying this T cell receptor beta chain was counted ten times or more. Antigen: not known. These data come from a study of breast tumors, draining lymph nodes, adjacent tissues. Findings of the study overall: The lymph node origin of tumor T cells was framed as consistent with a hypothesis, not demonstrated. Tumor and nontumor repertoires were significantly more similar in luminal-like than in basal-like breast cancer. Tumors had less TCR diversity than lymph nodes, more than nontumor tissue.

Axillary draining lymph nodes of breast cancer patients supplied the node samples. The ends lost 7 bases at V and 5 bases at J; junction bases unmatched: 7. The CDR3 is 14 residues long. The germline CDR1 and CDR2 sequences are MGHDK and SYGVNS. From the multiplex PCR reads, TCRdb called clonotypes with MiXCR, one entry per CDR3 protein. The sample shows 150,000 to 250,000 distinct CDR3 sequences, approximately 33% of them seen only once. This chain links TRBV25-1 with TRBJ2-5; TRBD1 matches 10 bases. The specimen was axillary lymph node tissue. The source of this sequence is a female donor with breast cancer. Some clones in this sample may be carry-over from other donors' samples. Written as DNA, the CDR3 is TGTGCCAGCAAGGGACAGGGGTTCGGGGAGACCCAGTACTTC. The encoded protein is CASKGQGFGETQYF.